The clone carrying this T cell receptor beta chain appeared a single time. Its antigen is currently unknown. This sample stems from a study of T cell repertoires in cytomegalovirus infection. Turning to the study itself: Alongside well-studied HLA-B-restricted CMV epitopes, recently identified HLA-C-restricted CMV epitopes were also used.

MiXCR, run by TCRdb on the reads, gives a single entry per CDR3 protein. The sample includes some 940,000 distinct CDR3 sequences, around 29% seen only once; the top ten take around 15%. CDR1 is SGHRS, CDR2 YFSETQ, per germline. The CDR3 covers 13 residues. V was shortened by 4 bases and J by 13 bases, with 18 bases between the two germline ends. Study-wide points: Frequencies of public TCR beta families were cumulated, and this identified carriers of CMV plus the relevant HLA.

The sequencing used cultured CD8+ T cells from PBMCs, collected from culture after CMV antigen stimulation. The sequence was collected from a human donor in good health (CMV status not recorded). Some clones in this sample may be carry-over from other donors' samples. This chain links TRBV5-1 with TRBJ2-1; D is perhaps TRBD2 (7 bases). CDR3 sequence (DNA): TGCGCCAGCAGCCCCTCCCCGGGGGGCTTTCAGTTCTTC. Protein sequence: CASSPSPGGFQFF.